The clone carrying this T cell receptor (beta chain) was picked up many times. Its antigen is unknown. This CDR3 contains 15 residues. The V end was cut by 0 bases, the J end by 8 bases, with 14 bases between. Germline CDR1 and CDR2: SGHKS and YYEKEE (reference sequence). The source material, RNA transcripts, was used to amplify TCR beta CDR3 regions. The HTBI primer set drove a first-round RT-PCR of the TCR CDR3. TCRdb passed the multiplex PCR reads through MiXCR, listing each CDR3 protein once. Of 500,000 to 600,000 distinct CDR3 sequences in the sample, just over 45% are singletons; the top ten hold around 7.7%. The sample belongs to a study of T cells in Graves' hyperthyroidism and ophthalmopathy. The diagnoses drew upon clinical symptoms, serum thyroxine and TRAb, thyroid ultrasound and orbital computed tomography. Whole-study results and caveats: A model of 13 V-J pairs discriminated ophthalmopathy from stable hyperthyroidism.

This chain connects TRBV5-5 to TRBJ1-4; no firm D call. This TCR was recovered from a woman between 18 and 29 years old with Graves' hyperthyroidism. Sequenced input: peripheral blood or thyroid tissue (not recorded which). CDR3: CASSLEGSSREKLFF. The CDR3 region has the DNA TGTGCCAGCAGCTTGGAGGGCTCCTCCCGGGAAAAACTGTTTTTT.